Sequencing of this T cell receptor (beta chain) was carried out in a study of CD8 T cells in ankylosing spondylitis. Notes on the study in general: The study identified a TCR beta motif of several highly homologous variants that appeared characteristic of ankylosing spondylitis blood.

Turning to this clonotype: Its cognate antigen is unknown.

Germline V gives CDR1 SGHVT, CDR2 SQSDAQ. V shed 5 bases and J shed 3 bases, with 14 bases lying between them. This CDR3 is built from 15 residues. Quantitative barcoded 5'-RACE was used to prepare TCR beta libraries. A single record per CDR3 protein comes from TCRdb applying MiXCR to the 5' RACE reads. The sample includes about 800,000 distinct CDR3 sequences, approximately 12% seen only once; the top ten take 0.51%. This clonotype was sampled from a male donor with ankylosing spondylitis. The rearrangement joins TRBV7-4 to TRBJ1-5; possible D gene TRBD1, 6 bases. Sequencing input: blood, either unsorted or a sorted T cell fraction (not recorded which). CDR3 residues: CASSGRTVHNQPQHF. The CDR3 nucleotides read TGTGCCAGCAGCGGCCGGACAGTCCACAATCAGCCCCAGCATTTT.